Listed below are T cell receptor beta chains from one sample, sequenced in a study of CD8 T cells in ankylosing spondylitis. TCRdb analysed the 5' RACE reads with MiXCR anew, one entry per CDR3 protein. The sample holds about 110,000 distinct CDR3 sequences; about 24% are singletons and the top ten take about 12%. The sequencing sample was made of synovial fluid, either unsorted or a sorted T cell fraction (not recorded which). Source of these receptors: a male donor with ankylosing spondylitis. The CDR3 runs from the conserved cysteine through the conserved F or W. D genes are given only for firm matches. Size is omitted from some rows. Given values are once, few, many or a class for expanded clones.

D | J | size | V | CDR3 | DNA
NA | TRBJ1-1 | few | TRBV11-2 | CASSSDTPLNTEAFF | TGTGCCAGCAGCTCGGATACACCTTTGAACACTGAAGCTTTCTTT
TRBD2 | TRBJ2-3 | NA | TRBV30 | CAWSPGLARDTQYF | TGTGCCTGGAGCCCGGGACTAGCAAGAGATACGCAGTATTTT
NA | TRBJ1-1 | NA | TRBV6-6 | CASSPTLGTEAFF | TGTGCCAGCAGTCCCACCTTGGGCACTGAAGCTTTCTTT
NA | TRBJ1-2 | NA | TRBV20-1 | CSASETETYGYTF | TGCAGTGCTAGCGAAACAGAGACCTATGGCTACACCTTC
TRBD2 | TRBJ2-7 | few | TRBV4-2 | CASSQDGTSGSYEQYF | TGTGCCAGCAGCCAAGACGGGACTAGCGGATCCTACGAGCAGTACTTC
TRBD1 | TRBJ2-2 | few | TRBV12-3/TRBV12-4 | CASSPSPGQGLNTGELFF | TGTGCCAGCAGTCCATCCCCGGGACAGGGATTGAACACCGGGGAGCTGTTTTTT
TRBD1 | TRBJ2-5 | NA | TRBV12-3/TRBV12-4 | CASRQGAIKTQYF | TGTGCCAGCAGGCAGGGGGCGATAAAGACCCAGTACTTC
TRBD2 | TRBJ2-1 | few | TRBV20-1 | CSARTQRGTYIEQFF | TGCAGTGCTAGAACCCAGCGGGGCACTTACATAGAGCAGTTCTTC
NA | TRBJ2-1 | once | TRBV3-1 | CASRGLNEQFF | TGTGCCAGCAGGGGTCTCAATGAGCAGTTCTTC
TRBD2 | TRBJ2-7 | few | TRBV19 | CASSTQRTSGYEQYF | TGTGCCAGTAGTACTCAACGGACTAGCGGCTACGAGCAGTACTTC
TRBD1 | TRBJ1-2 | few | TRBV27 | CASSLSSGQNGYTF | TGTGCCAGCAGTTTATCATCGGGACAGAATGGCTACACCTTC
NA | TRBJ1-4 | many | TRBV12-3/TRBV12-4 | CASSTGTNEKLFF | TGTGCCAGCAGTACCGGGACAAATGAAAAACTGTTTTTT
TRBD2 | TRBJ2-1 | few | TRBV7-9 | CALSGRISYNEQFF | TGTGCCCTGAGCGGGAGAATTTCCTACAATGAGCAGTTCTTC